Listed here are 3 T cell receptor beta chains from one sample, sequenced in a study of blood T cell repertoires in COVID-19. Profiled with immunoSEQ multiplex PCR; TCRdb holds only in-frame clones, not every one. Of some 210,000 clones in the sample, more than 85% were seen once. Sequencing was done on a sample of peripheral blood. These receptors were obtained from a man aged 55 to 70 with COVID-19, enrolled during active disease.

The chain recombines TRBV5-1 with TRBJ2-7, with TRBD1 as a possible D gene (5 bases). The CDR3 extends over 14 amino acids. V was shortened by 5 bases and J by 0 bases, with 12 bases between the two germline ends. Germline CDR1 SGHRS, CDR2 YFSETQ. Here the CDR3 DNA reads TGCGCCAGCAGTTCGACAGTTTCCTCCTACGAGCAGTACTTC. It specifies CASSSTVSSYEQYF.

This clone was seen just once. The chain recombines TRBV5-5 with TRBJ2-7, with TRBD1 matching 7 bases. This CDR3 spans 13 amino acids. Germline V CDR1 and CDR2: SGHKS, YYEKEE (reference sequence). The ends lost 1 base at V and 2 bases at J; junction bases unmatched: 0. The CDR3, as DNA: TGTGCCAGCAGCTTGCAGGGGGCCTACGAGCAGTACTTC. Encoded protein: CASSLQGAYEQYF.

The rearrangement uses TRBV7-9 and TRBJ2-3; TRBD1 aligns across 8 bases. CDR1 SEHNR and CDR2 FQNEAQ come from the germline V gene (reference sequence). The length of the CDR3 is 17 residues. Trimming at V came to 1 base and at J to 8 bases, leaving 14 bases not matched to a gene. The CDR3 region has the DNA TGTGCCAGCAGCTTAGGGACAGGGATGTTAAGGTCGGGTACGCAGTATTTT. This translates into CASSLGTGMLRSGTQYF.